This TCR beta chain was recorded in a study of blood T cell repertoires in COVID-19. Overall study: Collection of acute and convalescent COVID-19 samples took place in the United States, Italy and Spain.

Donors of Cohort 3 who recovered were those that had two negative PCRs, clearance, or symptom resolution. Germline assignment: CDR1 ENHRY and CDR2 SYGVKD. Trimming took 5 bases from V and 1 from J, leaving 14 bases between them. The CDR3 extends over 15 amino acids. Measured with immunoSEQ multiplex PCR; TCRdb has only the in-frame clones, and not every one. The table shows more than 450,000 clones, with roughly nine tenths occurring only once. This sequence joins TRBV10-3 and TRBJ1-1; a possible D gene is TRBD1 (6 bases). The sequenced sample consisted of PBMCs or T cells enriched from blood (not recorded which). The receptor's source is a woman between 18 and 29 years old who had recovered from COVID-19. CDR3 bases: TGTGCCATCAGTCGAACTTCGACAGGGAACACTGAAGCTTTCTTT. Its translation is CAISRTSTGNTEAFF.